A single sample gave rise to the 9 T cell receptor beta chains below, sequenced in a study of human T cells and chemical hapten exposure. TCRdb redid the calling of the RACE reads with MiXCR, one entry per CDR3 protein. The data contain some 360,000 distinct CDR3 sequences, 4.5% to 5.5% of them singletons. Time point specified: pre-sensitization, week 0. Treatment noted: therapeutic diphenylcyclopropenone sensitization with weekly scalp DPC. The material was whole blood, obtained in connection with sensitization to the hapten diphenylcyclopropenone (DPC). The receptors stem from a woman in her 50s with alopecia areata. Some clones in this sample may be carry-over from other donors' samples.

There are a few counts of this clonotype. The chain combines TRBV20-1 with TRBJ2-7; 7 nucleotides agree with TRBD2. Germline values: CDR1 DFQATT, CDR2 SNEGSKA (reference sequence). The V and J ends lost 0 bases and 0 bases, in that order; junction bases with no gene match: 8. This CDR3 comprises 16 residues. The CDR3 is CSARDITSVISYEQYF. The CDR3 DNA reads TGCAGTGCTAGAGACATAACTAGCGTTATCTCCTACGAGCAGTACTTC.

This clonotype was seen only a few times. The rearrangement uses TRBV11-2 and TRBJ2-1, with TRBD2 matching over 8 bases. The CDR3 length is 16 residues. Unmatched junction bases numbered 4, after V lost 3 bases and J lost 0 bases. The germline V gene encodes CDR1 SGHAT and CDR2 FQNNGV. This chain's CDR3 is CASSFTSGSSYNEQFF. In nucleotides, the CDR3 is TGTGCCAGCAGCTTTACTAGCGGTAGCTCCTACAATGAGCAGTTCTTC.

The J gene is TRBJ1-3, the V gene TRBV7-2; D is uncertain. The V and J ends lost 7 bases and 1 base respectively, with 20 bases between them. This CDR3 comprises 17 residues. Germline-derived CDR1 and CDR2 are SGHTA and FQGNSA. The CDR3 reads CASTRDLTSGSGNTIYF. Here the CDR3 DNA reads TGTGCCAGCACCCGTGACCTAACAAGCGGATCTGGAAACACCATATATTTT.

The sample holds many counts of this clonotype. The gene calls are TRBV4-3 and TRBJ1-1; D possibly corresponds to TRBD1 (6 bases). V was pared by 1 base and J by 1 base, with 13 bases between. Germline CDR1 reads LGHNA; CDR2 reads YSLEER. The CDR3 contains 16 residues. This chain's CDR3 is CASSQVLGAANTEAFF. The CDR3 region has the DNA TGCGCCAGCAGCCAAGTTTTGGGGGCCGCGAACACTGAAGCTTTCTTT.

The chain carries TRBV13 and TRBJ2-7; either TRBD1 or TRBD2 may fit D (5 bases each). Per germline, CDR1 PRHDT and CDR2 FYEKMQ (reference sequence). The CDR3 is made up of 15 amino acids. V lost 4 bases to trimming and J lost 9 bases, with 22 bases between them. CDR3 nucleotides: TGTGCCAGCAGCTACCCGACCACCGGAGAGGGGTGGCAGTACTTC. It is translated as CASSYPTTGEGWQYF.

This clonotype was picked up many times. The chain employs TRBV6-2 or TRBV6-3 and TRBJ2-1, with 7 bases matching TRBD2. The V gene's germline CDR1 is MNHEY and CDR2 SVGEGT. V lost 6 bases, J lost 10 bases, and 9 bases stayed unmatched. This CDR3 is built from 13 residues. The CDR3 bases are TGTGCCAGCAGCCCCCTGGCGGGAGAAGAGCAGTTCTTC. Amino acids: CASSPLAGEEQFF.

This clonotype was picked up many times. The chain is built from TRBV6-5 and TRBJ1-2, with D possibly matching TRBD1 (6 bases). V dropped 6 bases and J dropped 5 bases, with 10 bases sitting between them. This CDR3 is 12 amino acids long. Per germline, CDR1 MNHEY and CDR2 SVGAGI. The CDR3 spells CASRIQGYGYTF. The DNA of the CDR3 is TGTGCCAGCAGGATCCAGGGGTATGGCTACACCTTC.

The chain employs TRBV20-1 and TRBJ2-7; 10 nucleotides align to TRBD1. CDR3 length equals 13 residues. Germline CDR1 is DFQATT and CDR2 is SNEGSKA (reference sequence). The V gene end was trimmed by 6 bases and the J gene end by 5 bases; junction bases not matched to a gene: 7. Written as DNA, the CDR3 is TGCAGTGCAAGGACAGGGGGAGTGGACGAGCAGTACTTC. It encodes CSARTGGVDEQYF.

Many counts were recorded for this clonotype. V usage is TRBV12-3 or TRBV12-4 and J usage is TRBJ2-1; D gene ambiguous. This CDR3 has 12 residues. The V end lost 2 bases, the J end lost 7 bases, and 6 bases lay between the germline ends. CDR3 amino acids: CASSLYRNEQFF. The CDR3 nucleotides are TGTGCCAGCAGTTTATACCGAAATGAGCAGTTCTTC.